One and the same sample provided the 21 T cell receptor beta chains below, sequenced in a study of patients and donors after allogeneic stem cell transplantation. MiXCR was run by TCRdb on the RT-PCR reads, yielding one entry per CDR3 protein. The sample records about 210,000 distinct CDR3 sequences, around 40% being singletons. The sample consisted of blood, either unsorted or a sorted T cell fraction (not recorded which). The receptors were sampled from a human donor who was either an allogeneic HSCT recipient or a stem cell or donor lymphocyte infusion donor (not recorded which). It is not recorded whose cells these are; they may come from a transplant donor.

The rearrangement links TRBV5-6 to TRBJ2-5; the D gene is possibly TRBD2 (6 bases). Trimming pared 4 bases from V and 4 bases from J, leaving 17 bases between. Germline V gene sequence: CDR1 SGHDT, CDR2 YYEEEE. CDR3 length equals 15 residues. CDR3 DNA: TGTGCCAGCAGCCGTTTGGTGGTGGGGGGAGAGACCCAGTACTTC. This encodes CASSRLVVGGETQYF. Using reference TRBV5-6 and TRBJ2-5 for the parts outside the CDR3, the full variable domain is DAGVTQSPTHLIKTRGQQVTLRCSPKSGHDTVSWYQQALGQGPQFIFQYYEEEERQRGNFPDRFSGHQFPNYSSELNVNALLLGDSALYLCASSRLVVGGETQYFGPGTRLLVL.

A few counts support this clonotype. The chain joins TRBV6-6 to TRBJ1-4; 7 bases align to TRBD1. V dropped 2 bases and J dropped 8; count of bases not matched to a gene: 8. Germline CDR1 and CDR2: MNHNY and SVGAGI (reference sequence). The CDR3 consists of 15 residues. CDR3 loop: CASSYLTGVEEKLFF. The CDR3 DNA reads TGTGCCAGCAGTTACCTAACAGGGGTGGAGGAAAAACTGTTTTTT.

For the CDR3, the DNA is TGTGCCAGCACCTTGGGGGGTGGAGCTTTCTTT. As protein: CASTLGGGAFF. The chain is built from TRBV12-3 or TRBV12-4 and TRBJ1-1, with a possible D match to TRBD1 (5 bases). This CDR3 is 11 amino acids long. With 7 bases removed from V and 10 bases from J, the gap between germline ends came to 13 bases.

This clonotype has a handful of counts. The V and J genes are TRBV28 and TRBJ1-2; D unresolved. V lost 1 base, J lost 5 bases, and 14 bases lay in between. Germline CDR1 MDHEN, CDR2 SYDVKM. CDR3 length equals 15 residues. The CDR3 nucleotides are TGTGCCAGCAGTTTATCCGGCCTCCCTCGGTATGGCTACACCTTC. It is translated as CASSLSGLPRYGYTF.

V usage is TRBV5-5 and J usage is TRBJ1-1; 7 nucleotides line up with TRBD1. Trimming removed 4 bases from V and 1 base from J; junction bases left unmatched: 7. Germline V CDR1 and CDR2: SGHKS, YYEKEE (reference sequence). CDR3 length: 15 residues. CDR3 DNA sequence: TGTGCCAGCAGCGTTACAGGGGCGAAGAACACTGAAGCTTTCTTT. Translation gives CASSVTGAKNTEAFF.

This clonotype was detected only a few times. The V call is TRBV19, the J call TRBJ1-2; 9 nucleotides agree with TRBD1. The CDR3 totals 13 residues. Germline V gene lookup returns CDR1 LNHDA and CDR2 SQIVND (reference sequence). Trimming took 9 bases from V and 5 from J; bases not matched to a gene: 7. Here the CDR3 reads CASDVGTGYGYTF. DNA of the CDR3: TGTGCCAGCGACGTAGGGACAGGGTATGGCTACACCTTC.

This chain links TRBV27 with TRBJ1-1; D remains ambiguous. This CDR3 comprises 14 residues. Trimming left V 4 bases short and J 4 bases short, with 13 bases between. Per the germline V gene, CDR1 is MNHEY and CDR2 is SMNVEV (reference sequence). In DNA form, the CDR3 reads TGTGCCAGCAGTTCATCAGTGACAATCACTGAAGCTTTCTTT. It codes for CASSSSVTITEAFF.

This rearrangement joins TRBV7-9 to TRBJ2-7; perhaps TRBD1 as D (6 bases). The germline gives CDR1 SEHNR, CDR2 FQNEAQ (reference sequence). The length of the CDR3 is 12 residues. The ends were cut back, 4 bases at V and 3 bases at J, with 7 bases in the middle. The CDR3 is CASSSGVYEQYF. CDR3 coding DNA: TGTGCCAGCAGCTCAGGGGTCTACGAGCAGTACTTC.

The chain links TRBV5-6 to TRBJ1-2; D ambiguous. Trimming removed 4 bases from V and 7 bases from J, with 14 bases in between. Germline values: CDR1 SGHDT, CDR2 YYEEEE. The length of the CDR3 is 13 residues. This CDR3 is CASSPGGRGGYTF. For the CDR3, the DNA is TGTGCCAGCAGCCCGGGAGGCCGGGGTGGCTACACCTTC.

This CDR3 reads CASSYSTGHLNTGELFF. In nucleotides, the CDR3 is TGTGCCAGCAGTTACTCGACGGGACACCTGAACACCGGGGAGCTGTTTTTT. The chain combines TRBV6-5 with TRBJ2-2, with D perhaps matching TRBD1 (6 bases). The CDR3 covers 17 residues. The germline gives CDR1 MNHEY, CDR2 SVGAGI. V was clipped by 0 bases and J by 1 base, with 12 bases between them.

This CDR3 is CASGTVETQYF. The CDR3 DNA reads TGTGCCAGCGGAACTGTGGAGACCCAGTACTTC. This chain connects TRBV27 to TRBJ2-5; no reliable D call. The germline V and J ends were trimmed by 8 bases and 5 bases, with 9 bases remaining between them. The CDR3 has 11 residues. Germline assignment: CDR1 MNHEY and CDR2 SMNVEV (reference sequence).

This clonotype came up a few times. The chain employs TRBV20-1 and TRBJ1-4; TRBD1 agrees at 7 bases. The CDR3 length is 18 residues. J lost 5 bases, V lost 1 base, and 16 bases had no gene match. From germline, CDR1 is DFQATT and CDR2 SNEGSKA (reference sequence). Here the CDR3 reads CSARAITGTANKNEKLFF. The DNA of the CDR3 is TGCAGTGCTAGAGCAATAACCGGGACAGCGAATAAAAATGAAAAACTGTTTTTT.

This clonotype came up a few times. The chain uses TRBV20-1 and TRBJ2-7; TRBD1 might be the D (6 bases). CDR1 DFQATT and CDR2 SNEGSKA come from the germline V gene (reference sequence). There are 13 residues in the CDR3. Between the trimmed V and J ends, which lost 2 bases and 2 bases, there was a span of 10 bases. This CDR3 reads CSARRTATYEQYF. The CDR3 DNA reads TGCAGTGCTAGACGGACAGCGACCTACGAGCAGTACTTC.

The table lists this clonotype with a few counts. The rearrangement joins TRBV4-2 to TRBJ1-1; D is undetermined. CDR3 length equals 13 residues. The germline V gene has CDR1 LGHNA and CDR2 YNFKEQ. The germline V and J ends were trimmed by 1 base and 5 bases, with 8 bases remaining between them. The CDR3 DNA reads TGTGCCAGCAGCCAAGTCGAACTGACTGAAGCTTTCTTT. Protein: CASSQVELTEAFF.

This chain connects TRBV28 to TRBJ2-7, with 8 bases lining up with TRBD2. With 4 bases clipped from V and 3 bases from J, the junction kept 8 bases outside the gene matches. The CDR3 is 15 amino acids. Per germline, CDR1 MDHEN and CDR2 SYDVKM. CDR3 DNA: TGTGCCAGCAGTTCCCTCCGGGGGGGCGACTACGAGCAGTACTTC. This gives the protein CASSSLRGGDYEQYF.

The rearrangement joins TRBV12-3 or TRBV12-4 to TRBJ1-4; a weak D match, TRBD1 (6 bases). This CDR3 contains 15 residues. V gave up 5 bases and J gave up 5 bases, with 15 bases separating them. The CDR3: CASSPPGAVNEKLFF. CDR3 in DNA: TGTGCCAGCAGTCCACCAGGGGCAGTAAATGAAAAACTGTTTTTT.

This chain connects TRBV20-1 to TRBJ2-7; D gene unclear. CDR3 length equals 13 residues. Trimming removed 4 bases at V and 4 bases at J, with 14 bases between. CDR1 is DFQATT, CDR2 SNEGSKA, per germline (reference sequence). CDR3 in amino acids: CSAKSGQSYEQYF. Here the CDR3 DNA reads TGCAGTGCTAAATCCGGGCAGAGTTACGAGCAGTACTTC.

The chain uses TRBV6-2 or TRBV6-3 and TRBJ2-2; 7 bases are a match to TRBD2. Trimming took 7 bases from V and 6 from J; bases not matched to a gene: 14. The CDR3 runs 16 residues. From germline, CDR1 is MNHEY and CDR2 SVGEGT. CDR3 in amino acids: CASNDVGRGFAGELFF. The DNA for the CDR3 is TGTGCCAGCAACGACGTCGGGCGGGGGTTCGCCGGGGAGCTGTTTTTT.

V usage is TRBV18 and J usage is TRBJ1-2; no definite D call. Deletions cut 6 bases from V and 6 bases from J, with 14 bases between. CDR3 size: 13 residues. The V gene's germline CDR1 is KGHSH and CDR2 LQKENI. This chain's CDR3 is CASSPQPGDGYTF. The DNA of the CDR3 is TGTGCCAGCTCCCCCCAGCCGGGCGATGGCTACACCTTC.

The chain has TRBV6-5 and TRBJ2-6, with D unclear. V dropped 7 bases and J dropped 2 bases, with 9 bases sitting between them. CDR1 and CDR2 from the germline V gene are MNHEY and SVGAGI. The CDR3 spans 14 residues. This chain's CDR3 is CASNAGAGANVLTF. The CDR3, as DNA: TGTGCCAGCAACGCAGGAGCTGGGGCCAACGTCCTGACTTTC.

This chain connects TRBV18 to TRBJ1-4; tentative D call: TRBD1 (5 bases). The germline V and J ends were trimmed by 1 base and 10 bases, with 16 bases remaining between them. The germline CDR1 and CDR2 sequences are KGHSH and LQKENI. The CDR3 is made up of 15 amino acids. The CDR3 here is CASSPLDSLAGKLFF. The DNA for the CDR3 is TGTGCCAGCTCACCACTTGACAGCCTCGCGGGAAAACTGTTTTTT.